This T cell receptor (beta chain) is from a study of T cell responses to AZD1222 COVID-19 vaccine. About the study: Some second doses came at about 4 weeks and others at about 12 weeks; these were pooled.

The protocol was immunoSEQ multiplex PCR, while the TCRdb copy is restricted to in-frame clones and leaves out a portion. The table shows 100,000 or so clones, with roughly 92% occurring only once. Regarding the study as a whole: Samples come after the peak T cell response, not at day 14.

Worth noting for this clone: As yet, its antigen is unknown.

This CDR3 contains 15 residues. Germline V lookup: CDR1 MNHEY, CDR2 SVGAGI. Trimming shortened V by 0 bases and J by 4 bases, and 12 bases separated the two germline ends. This specimen was peripheral blood, taken on day 0 of AZD1222 vaccination. The chain joins TRBV6-5 to TRBJ1-2; D may be TRBD1 (5 bases). The sequence derives from an adult in good health. CDR3: CASSYSMYGAYGYTF. CDR3 sequence (DNA): TGTGCCAGCAGTTACTCGATGTATGGGGCCTATGGCTACACCTTC.